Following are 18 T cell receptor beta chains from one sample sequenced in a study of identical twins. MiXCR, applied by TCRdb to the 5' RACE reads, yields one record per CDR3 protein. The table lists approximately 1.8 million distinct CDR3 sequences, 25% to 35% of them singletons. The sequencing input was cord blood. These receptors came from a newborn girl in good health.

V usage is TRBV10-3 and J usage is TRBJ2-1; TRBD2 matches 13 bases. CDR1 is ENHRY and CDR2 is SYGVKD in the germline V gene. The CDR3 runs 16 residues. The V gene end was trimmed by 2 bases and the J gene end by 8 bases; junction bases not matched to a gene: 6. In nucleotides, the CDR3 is TGTGCCATCAGTGAGCCGACTAGCGGGGGGAGGTATGAGCAGTTCTTC. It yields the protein CAISEPTSGGRYEQFF.

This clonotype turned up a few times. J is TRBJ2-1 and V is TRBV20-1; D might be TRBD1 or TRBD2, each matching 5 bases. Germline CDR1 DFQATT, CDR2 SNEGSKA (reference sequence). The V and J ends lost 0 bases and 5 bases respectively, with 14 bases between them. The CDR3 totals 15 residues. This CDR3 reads CSARDGRDPHNEQFF. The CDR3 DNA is TGCAGTGCTAGAGACGGCCGGGACCCCCACAATGAGCAGTTCTTC.

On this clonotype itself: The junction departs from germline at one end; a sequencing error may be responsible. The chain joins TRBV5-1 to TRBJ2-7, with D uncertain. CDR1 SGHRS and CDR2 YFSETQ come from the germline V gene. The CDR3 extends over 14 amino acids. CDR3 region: CAGSLDRSTYEQYF. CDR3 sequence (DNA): TGCGCCGGCAGCTTGGACCGATCGACCTACGAGCAGTACTTC.

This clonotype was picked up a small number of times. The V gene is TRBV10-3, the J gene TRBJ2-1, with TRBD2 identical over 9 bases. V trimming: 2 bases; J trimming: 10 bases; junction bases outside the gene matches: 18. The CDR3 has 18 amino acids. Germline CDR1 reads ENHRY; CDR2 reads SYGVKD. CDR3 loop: CAISEIRASGMKRGEQFF. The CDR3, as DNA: TGTGCCATCAGTGAGATTAGGGCTAGCGGGATGAAAAGAGGAGAGCAGTTCTTC.

The CDR3 loop is CASSQHGMNTEAFF. The CDR3 DNA reads TGTGCCAGCAGCCAACACGGAATGAACACTGAAGCTTTCTTT. The chain links TRBV3-1 to TRBJ1-1; D is undetermined. Trimming pared 2 bases from V and 0 bases from J, leaving 7 bases between. CDR3 length: 14 residues. Per the germline V gene, CDR1 is LGHDT and CDR2 is YNNKEL (reference sequence).

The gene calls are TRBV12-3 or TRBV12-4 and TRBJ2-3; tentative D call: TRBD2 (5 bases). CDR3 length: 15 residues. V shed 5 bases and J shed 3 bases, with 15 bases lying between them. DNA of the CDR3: TGTGCCAGCAGTCCTTCATTGGGAGCGACAGATACGCAGTATTTT. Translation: CASSPSLGATDTQYF.

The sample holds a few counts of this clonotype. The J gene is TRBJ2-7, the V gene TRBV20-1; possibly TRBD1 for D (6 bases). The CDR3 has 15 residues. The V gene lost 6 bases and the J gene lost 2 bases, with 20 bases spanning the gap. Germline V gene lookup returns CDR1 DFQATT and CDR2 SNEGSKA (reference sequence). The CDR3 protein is CSAPRNRDITYEQYF. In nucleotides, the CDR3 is TGCAGTGCCCCGCGGAACAGGGATATAACCTACGAGCAGTACTTC.

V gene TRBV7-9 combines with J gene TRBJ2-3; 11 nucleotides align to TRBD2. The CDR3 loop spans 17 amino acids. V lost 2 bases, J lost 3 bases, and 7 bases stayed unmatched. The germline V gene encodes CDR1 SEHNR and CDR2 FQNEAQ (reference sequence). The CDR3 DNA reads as TGTGCCAGCAGCTTATATACTAGCGGGAGATTGACAGATACGCAGTATTTT. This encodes CASSLYTSGRLTDTQYF.

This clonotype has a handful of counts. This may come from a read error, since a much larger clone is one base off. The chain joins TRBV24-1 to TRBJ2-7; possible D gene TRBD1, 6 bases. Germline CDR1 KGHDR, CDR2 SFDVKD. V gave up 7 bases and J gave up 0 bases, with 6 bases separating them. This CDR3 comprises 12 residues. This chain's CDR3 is CATRTGSYEQYF. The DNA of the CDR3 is TGTGCCACCAGGACAGGCTCCTACGAGCAGTACTTC.

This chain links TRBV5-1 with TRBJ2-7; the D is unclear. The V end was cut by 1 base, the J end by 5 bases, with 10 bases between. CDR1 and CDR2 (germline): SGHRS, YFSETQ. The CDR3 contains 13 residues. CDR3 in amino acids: CASSLLVGHEQYF. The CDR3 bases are TGCGCCAGCAGCTTGCTGGTAGGCCACGAGCAGTACTTC.

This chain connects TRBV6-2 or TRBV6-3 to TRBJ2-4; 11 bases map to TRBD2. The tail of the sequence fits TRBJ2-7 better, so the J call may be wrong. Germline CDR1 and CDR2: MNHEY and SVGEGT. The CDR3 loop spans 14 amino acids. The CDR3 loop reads CASSYSLAGGEQYF. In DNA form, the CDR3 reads TGTGCCAGCAGTTACTCCCTAGCGGGGGGCGAGCAGTACTTC.

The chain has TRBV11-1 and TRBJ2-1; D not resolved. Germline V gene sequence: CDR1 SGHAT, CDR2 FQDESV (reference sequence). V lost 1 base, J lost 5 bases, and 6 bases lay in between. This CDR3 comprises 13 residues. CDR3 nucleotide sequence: TGTGCCAGCAGCTTAGTGTCCCACAATGAGCAGTTCTTC. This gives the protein CASSLVSHNEQFF.

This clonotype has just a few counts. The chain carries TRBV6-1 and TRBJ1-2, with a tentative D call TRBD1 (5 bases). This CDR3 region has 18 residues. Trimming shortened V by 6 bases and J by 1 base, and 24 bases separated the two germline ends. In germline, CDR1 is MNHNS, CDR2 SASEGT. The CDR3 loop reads CASSPELDKGVDNYGYTF. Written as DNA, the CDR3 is TGTGCCAGCAGCCCAGAGCTGGACAAGGGAGTAGATAACTATGGCTACACCTTC.

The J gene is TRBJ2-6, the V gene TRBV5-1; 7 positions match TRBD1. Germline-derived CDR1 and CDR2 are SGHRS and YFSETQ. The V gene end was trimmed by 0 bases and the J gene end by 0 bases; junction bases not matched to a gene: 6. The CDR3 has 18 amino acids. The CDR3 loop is CASSLDRTGLSGANVLTF. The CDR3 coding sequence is TGCGCCAGCAGCTTGGATCGGACAGGTCTCTCTGGGGCCAACGTCCTGACTTTC.

CDR3 amino acids: CASSLQAPETGELFF. CDR3 in DNA: TGCGCCAGCAGCTTGCAAGCTCCCGAAACGGGGGAGCTGTTTTTT. J is TRBJ2-2 and V is TRBV5-1; D unclear. The length of the CDR3 is 15 residues. Germline V gene sequence: CDR1 SGHRS, CDR2 YFSETQ. V shed 1 base and J shed 8 bases, with 15 bases lying between them.

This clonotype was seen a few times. The CDR3 nucleotides are TGCGCCAGCAGCTTGTGGTCCCTCTCTGGGGCCAACGTCCTGACTTTC. The encoded protein is CASSLWSLSGANVLTF. V and J are TRBV5-1 and TRBJ2-6; D remains unclear. CDR1 SGHRS and CDR2 YFSETQ come from the germline V gene. Trimming removed 1 base from V and 0 bases from J, with 8 bases in between. The CDR3 has 16 amino acids.

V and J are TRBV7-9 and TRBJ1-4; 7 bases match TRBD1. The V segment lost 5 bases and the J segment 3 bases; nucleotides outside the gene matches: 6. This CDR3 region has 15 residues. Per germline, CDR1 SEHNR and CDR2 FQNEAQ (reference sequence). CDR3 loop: CASSPTGRANEKLFF. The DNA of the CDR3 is TGTGCCAGCAGCCCGACAGGGAGGGCTAATGAAAAACTGTTTTTT. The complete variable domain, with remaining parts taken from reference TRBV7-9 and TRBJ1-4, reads DTGVSQNPRHKITKRGQNVTFRCDPISEHNRLYWYRQTLGQGPEFLTYFQNEAQLEKSRLLSDRFSAERPKGSFSTLEIQRTEQGDSAMYLCASSPTGRANEKLFFGSGTQLSVL.

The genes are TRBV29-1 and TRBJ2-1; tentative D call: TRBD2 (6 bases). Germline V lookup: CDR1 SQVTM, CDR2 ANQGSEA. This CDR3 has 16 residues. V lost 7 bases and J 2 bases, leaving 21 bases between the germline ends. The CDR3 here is CSARRMAGSPYNEQFF. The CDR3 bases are TGCAGCGCCCGGCGCATGGCGGGGAGTCCCTACAATGAGCAGTTCTTC.